The 32 T cell receptor beta chains given below trace back to one sample, sequenced in a study of chemoradiotherapy in HPV16-positive cancers. Using immunoSEQ multiplex PCR, the repertoire was profiled, and TCRdb retains in-frame clones only, with some absent. The sample records about 8,200 clones, 71% being singletons. The specimen comprised tumor tissue, sampled from a patient who underwent chemoradiotherapy. These receptors originate from a human donor with HPV-associated anogenital cancer.

The chain carries TRBV10-1 and TRBJ2-4, with 9 bases identical to TRBD1. This CDR3 spans 16 amino acids. Germline V gene data show CDR1 as WNHNN and CDR2 as SYGVQD (reference sequence). Trimming removed 10 bases from V and 0 bases from J; junction bases left unmatched: 10. The CDR3 region is CATKAGQGQAKNIQYF. DNA for the CDR3: TGCGCCACCAAAGCGGGACAGGGACAAGCCAAAAACATTCAGTACTTC.

The V gene is TRBV11-2, the J gene TRBJ1-2; 8 positions match TRBD1. Germline V CDR1 and CDR2: SGHAT, FQNNGV. V dropped 7 bases and J dropped 4; count of bases not matched to a gene: 11. The CDR3 length is 15 residues. This chain's CDR3 is CASTDPGQAFYGYTF. DNA of the CDR3: TGTGCCAGCACCGATCCGGGACAGGCCTTCTATGGCTACACCTTC. The full variable domain, completed using reference TRBV11-2 and TRBJ1-2, is EAGVAQSPRYKIIEKRQSVAFWCNPISGHATLYWYQQILGQGPKLLIQFQNNGVVDDSQLPKDRFSAERLKGVDSTLKIQPAKLEDSAVYLCASTDPGQAFYGYTFGSGTRLTVV.

This rearrangement joins TRBV7-6 to TRBJ2-2; D gene unclear. Trimming cost V 6 bases and J 6 bases, with 14 bases left between them. This CDR3 has 14 residues. Germline CDR1 and CDR2: SGHVS and FNYEAQ. CDR3 DNA sequence: TGTGCCAGCAGGGTCGACGTGGGCGCCGGGGAGCTGTTTTTT. Residues: CASRVDVGAGELFF.

The chain has TRBV7-2 and TRBJ2-1; 13 nucleotides match TRBD2. V gave up 2 bases and J gave up 9 bases; unmatched junction bases: 4. Germline V lookup: CDR1 SGHTA, CDR2 FQGNSA. This CDR3 spans 15 amino acids. In nucleotides, the CDR3 is TGTGCCAGCAGCTTAACTAGCGGGAGGGCCCGTGAGCAGTTCTTC. Translated, it gives CASSLTSGRAREQFF.

The rearrangement uses TRBV5-1 and TRBJ1-2; D gene ambiguous. V dropped 4 bases and J dropped 2 bases, with 15 bases sitting between them. CDR3 length equals 15 residues. Germline V gene lookup returns CDR1 SGHRS and CDR2 YFSETQ. CDR3 residues: CASSLPGARNYGYTF. CDR3 nucleotide sequence: TGCGCCAGCAGCCTCCCGGGAGCAAGGAACTATGGCTACACCTTC.

A few counts support this clone. The V gene is TRBV5-6, the J gene TRBJ2-7; D not certain. V was trimmed by 10 bases and J by 3 bases, leaving 14 bases between them. CDR1 and CDR2 (germline): SGHDT, YYEEEE. This CDR3 comprises 12 residues. The CDR3 spells CAGPYRIYEQYF. CDR3 coding DNA: TGTGCCGGACCGTATAGAATCTACGAGCAGTACTTC.

The chain employs TRBV11-2 and TRBJ1-1, with 10 bases aligning to TRBD1. The CDR3 extends over 16 amino acids. V lost 4 bases to trimming and J lost 3 bases; unmatched junction nucleotides: 8. Germline CDR1 and CDR2: SGHAT and FQNNGV. The DNA for the CDR3 is TGTGCCAGCAGCTCCAGCAGCGGGACAGGGGACACTGAAGCTTTCTTT. Translation: CASSSSSGTGDTEAFF.

The J gene is TRBJ2-7, the V gene TRBV25-1; TRBD2 matches at 12 bases. This CDR3 has 17 residues. V trimming: 5 bases; J trimming: 2 bases; junction bases outside the gene matches: 10. Germline V lookup: CDR1 MGHDK, CDR2 SYGVNS. The CDR3 DNA is TGTGCCAGCAGTCCAAGACTAGCGGGAGATGGGGCCTACGAGCAGTACTTC. It codes for CASSPRLAGDGAYEQYF.

The rearrangement links TRBV6-1 to TRBJ1-1; the D is unclear. The V end lost 0 bases, the J end lost 5 bases, and 19 bases lay between the germline ends. This CDR3 has 17 residues. Looked up from germline, CDR1 is MNHNS and CDR2 is SASEGT. The CDR3 region has the DNA TGTGCCAGCAGTGAAGCCAATCCGGGAGGGCTGGGTACTGAAGCTTTCTTT. Translating gives CASSEANPGGLGTEAFF.

This clone was seen once. V usage is TRBV5-1 and J usage is TRBJ2-3, with 9 bases lining up with TRBD1. With 4 bases clipped from V and 1 base from J, the junction kept 4 bases outside the gene matches. The germline V gene encodes CDR1 SGHRS and CDR2 YFSETQ. The CDR3 totals 15 residues. CDR3 coding DNA: TGCGCCAGCAGCCAGGGACAGGGCCGCACAGATACGCAGTATTTT. Translated, it gives CASSQGQGRTDTQYF.

The chain couples TRBV2 to TRBJ1-6; 7 bases agree with TRBD1. The CDR3 spans 14 residues. CDR1 SNHLY and CDR2 FYNNEI come from the germline V gene. V lost 7 bases, J lost 14 bases, and 14 bases stayed unmatched. The CDR3 is CASILPGQAQSLHF. CDR3 nucleotides: TGTGCCAGCATCCTCCCCGGACAGGCCCAATCCCTCCACTTT. The complete variable domain, with remaining parts taken from reference TRBV2 and TRBJ1-6, reads EPEVTQTPSHQVTQMGQEVILRCVPISNHLYFYWYRQILGQKVEFLVSFYNNEISEKSEIFDDQFSVERPDGSNFTLKIRSTKLEDSAMYFCASILPGQAQSLHFGNGTRLTVT.

The rearrangement uses TRBV9 and TRBJ1-2; possibly TRBD1 for D (6 bases). The V gene lost 0 bases and the J gene lost 8 bases, with 14 bases spanning the gap. The CDR3 has 14 amino acids. Germline assignment: CDR1 SGDLS and CDR2 YYNGEE. The CDR3 is CASSVGPGAEGYTF. Here the CDR3 DNA reads TGTGCCAGCAGCGTAGGTCCGGGGGCAGAAGGCTACACCTTC.

The chain links TRBV30 to TRBJ1-1; no firm D call. Germline CDR1 reads GTSNPN; CDR2 reads SVGIG (reference sequence). Trimming cost V 4 bases and J 2 bases, with 20 bases left between them. The CDR3 sequence is 16 residues long. As DNA, the CDR3 is TGTGCCTGGACTGTGGCAGGCGGAGTCCCAAACACTGAAGCTTTCTTT. Translation: CAWTVAGGVPNTEAFF.

J is TRBJ1-5 and V is TRBV12-2. TRBV12-2 is listed as a pseudogene. CDR3 length: 13 amino acids. The CDR3: CASRPRMGQPQHF. CDR3 in DNA: TGTGCAAGTCGCCCCCGAATGGGGCAGCCCCAGCATTTT.

V usage is TRBV28 and J usage is TRBJ1-6; 7 bases match TRBD1. This CDR3 is built from 13 residues. The ends lost 7 bases at V and 6 bases at J; junction bases unmatched: 3. Germline V gives CDR1 MDHEN, CDR2 SYDVKM. CDR3 nucleotide sequence: TGTGCCAGCAACAACAGGGGTAATTCACCCCTCCACTTT. Translating it yields CASNNRGNSPLHF.

The chain combines TRBV4-2 with TRBJ2-2; 8 bases line up with TRBD2. Germline V gene lookup returns CDR1 LGHNA and CDR2 YNFKEQ. J gave up 7 bases and V 4 bases, and 8 bases lay outside the gene matches. This CDR3 contains 15 residues. For the CDR3, the DNA is TGTGCCAGCAGCCGCGGACTAGCCAAGGACGGGGAGCTGTTTTTT. Its translation: CASSRGLAKDGELFF.

J is TRBJ1-4 and V is TRBV7-2, with D maybe TRBD1 (6 bases). From germline, CDR1 is SGHTA and CDR2 FQGNSA. This CDR3 is built from 14 residues. The V gene lost 4 bases and the J gene lost 7 bases, with 13 bases spanning the gap. The CDR3 reads CASSWGHSGEKLFF. The CDR3 DNA reads as TGTGCCAGCAGCTGGGGACATTCTGGTGAAAAACTGTTTTTT.

The chain recombines TRBV10-2 with TRBJ1-1; 8 bases align to TRBD1. In germline, CDR1 is WSHSY, CDR2 SAAADI. The CDR3 is 13 residues long. The V and J ends lost 6 bases and 6 bases, in that order; junction bases with no gene match: 6. The CDR3 reads CASRKDRAAEAFF. The CDR3 region has the DNA TGCGCCAGCAGGAAGGACAGGGCCGCTGAAGCTTTCTTT.

The rearrangement links TRBV7-9 to TRBJ2-2, with D maybe TRBD2 (5 bases). Germline V gene lookup returns CDR1 SEHNR and CDR2 FQNEAQ (reference sequence). V shed 5 bases and J shed 4 bases, with 20 bases lying between them. The CDR3 has 17 residues. This chain's CDR3 is CASSHPGPTRGTGELFF. The CDR3 DNA sequence: TGTGCCAGCAGCCACCCCGGGCCCACACGGGGCACCGGGGAGCTGTTTTTT. Full variable domain (outside the CDR3, taken from reference TRBV7-9 and TRBJ2-2): DTGVSQNPRHKITKRGQNVTFRCDPISEHNRLYWYRQTLGQGPEFLTYFQNEAQLEKSRLLSDRFSAERPKGSFSTLEIQRTEQGDSAMYLCASSHPGPTRGTGELFFGEGSRLTVL.

This clone was detected once. This chain connects TRBV9 to TRBJ2-5; 16 bases are shared with TRBD2. The germline gives CDR1 SGDLS, CDR2 YYNGEE. This CDR3 is 18 amino acids long. The J segment lost 5 bases and the V segment lost 4 bases, leaving 11 bases of the junction unmatched. CDR3: CASSPYGTSGGDQETQYF. The CDR3 coding sequence is TGTGCCAGCAGCCCATACGGGACTAGCGGGGGGGATCAGGAGACCCAGTACTTC.

V and J are TRBV30 and TRBJ1-4; the D gene is possibly TRBD1 (5 bases). CDR1 and CDR2 from the germline V gene are GTSNPN and SVGIG (reference sequence). The CDR3 loop spans 15 amino acids. Trimming stripped 4 bases from V and 7 bases from J, with 19 bases between. CDR3 sequence reads: CAWIPTGTAGEKLFF. CDR3 coding DNA: TGTGCCTGGATACCCACCGGGACCGCGGGTGAAAAACTGTTTTTT.

The chain links TRBV19 to TRBJ1-2, with D possibly TRBD1 on 5 matching bases. Germline V CDR1 and CDR2: LNHDA, SQIVND (reference sequence). The CDR3 is 14 residues long. The V end lost 5 bases, the J end lost 5 bases, and 15 bases lay between the germline ends. The CDR3 DNA reads TGTGCCAGTAGTGACAGCAGGGACCATTATGGCTACACCTTC. Residues: CASSDSRDHYGYTF.

This chain uses TRBV9 with TRBJ2-7, with 11 bases lining up with TRBD2. The CDR3 loop spans 15 amino acids. Germline V gene lookup returns CDR1 SGDLS and CDR2 YYNGEE. V shed 3 bases, J shed 6 bases, and the junction held 8 bases outside the gene matches. The CDR3 coding sequence is TGTGCCAGCAGCGGGACTAGCGGGCTCCCAAGCGAGCAGTACTTC. This encodes CASSGTSGLPSEQYF.

This chain uses TRBV11-2 with TRBJ2-7; TRBD2 matches 7 bases. The V gene end was trimmed by 6 bases and the J gene end by 1 base; junction bases not matched to a gene: 6. This CDR3 spans 14 amino acids. The V gene's germline CDR1 is SGHAT and CDR2 FQNNGV. CDR3 DNA: TGTGCCAGCAGACGAGGACTAGAGTCCTACGAGCAGTACTTC. This codes for CASRRGLESYEQYF.

There are a few counts of this clone. This chain uses TRBV5-1 with TRBJ2-3; possible D gene TRBD2, 6 bases. CDR3 size: 16 residues. Between the trimmed V and J ends, which lost 4 bases and 5 bases, there was a span of 20 bases. Germline V lookup: CDR1 SGHRS, CDR2 YFSETQ. In DNA form, the CDR3 reads TGCGCCAGCAGCCCAGGACTAACGGGAGTTGTAGATACGCAGTATTTT. Its translation: CASSPGLTGVVDTQYF.

The chain uses TRBV6-5 and TRBJ2-7; D not certain. Per the germline V gene, CDR1 is MNHEY and CDR2 is SVGAGI. This CDR3 has 13 residues. Trimming shortened V by 6 bases and J by 4 bases, and 13 bases separated the two germline ends. The CDR3 is CASSSPWQYEQYF. Here the CDR3 DNA reads TGTGCCAGCAGCTCCCCTTGGCAGTACGAGCAGTACTTC.

This clone was counted once. V and J are TRBV30 and TRBJ2-4, with 8 nucleotides matching TRBD1. Germline CDR1 reads GTSNPN; CDR2 reads SVGIG (reference sequence). The CDR3 has 15 amino acids. Unmatched junction bases numbered 11, after V lost 4 bases and J lost 6 bases. CDR3 DNA: TGTGCCTGGAATGCAGGGGGCGCTGGGGGAAACATTCAGTACTTC. Translating it yields CAWNAGGAGGNIQYF.

The rearrangement links TRBV2 to TRBJ2-2; D gene ambiguous. In germline, CDR1 is SNHLY, CDR2 FYNNEI. The V end was cut by 7 bases, the J end by 1 base, with 10 bases between. CDR3 length equals 14 residues. CDR3 nucleotides: TGTGCCAGCACAGCCAGCGAGAACACCGGGGAGCTGTTTTTT. Amino acids: CASTASENTGELFF.

This chain joins TRBV5-4 and TRBJ2-1; perhaps TRBD2 as D (5 bases). The CDR3 sequence is 17 residues long. The V and J ends lost 4 bases and 4 bases respectively, with 21 bases between them. The germline V gene encodes CDR1 SGHNT and CDR2 YYREEE (reference sequence). CDR3 coding DNA: TGTGCCAGCAGCCCTGGCAATCCAGCGGATACTTACAATGAGCAGTTCTTC. It yields the protein CASSPGNPADTYNEQFF.

The V gene is TRBV28, the J gene TRBJ2-7; 8 positions match TRBD1. The CDR3 has 15 amino acids. V was clipped by 6 bases and J by 5 bases; unmatched bases: 12. The germline CDR1 and CDR2 sequences are MDHEN and SYDVKM. For the CDR3, the DNA is TGTGCCAGCAGGTTGGGGCAGGGGGCTGTCGACGAGCAGTACTTC. Translated: CASRLGQGAVDEQYF.

For the CDR3, the DNA is TGTGCCAGCAGCCTGACAGGTCCCAATGAGCAGTTCTTC. This sequence encodes CASSLTGPNEQFF. V gene TRBV7-9 combines with J gene TRBJ2-1, with a weak D call TRBD1 (6 bases). The CDR3 runs to 13 residues. Germline loops: CDR1 SEHNR, CDR2 FQNEAQ (reference sequence). V lost 5 bases and J lost 6, with 11 bases in between. The full variable domain, its missing parts supplied by reference TRBV7-9 and TRBJ2-1, is DTGVSQNPRHKITKRGQNVTFRCDPISEHNRLYWYRQTLGQGPEFLTYFQNEAQLEKSRLLSDRFSAERPKGSFSTLEIQRTEQGDSAMYLCASSLTGPNEQFFGPGTRLTVL.

This clone was detected only once. The V gene is TRBV28, the J gene TRBJ1-2; no clear D. Trimming left V 7 bases short and J 6 bases short, with 18 bases between. Germline CDR1 and CDR2: MDHEN and SYDVKM. The CDR3 extends over 14 amino acids. The CDR3 DNA reads TGTGCCAGCAACGTAAGGCCAATCTCCCATGGCTACACCTTC. Amino acid sequence: CASNVRPISHGYTF.